This TCR beta chain was obtained from a study of T cells expressing NK-cell markers. This CDR3 contains 13 residues. TCRdb reanalyzed the 5' RACE reads and collapses them to one entry per CDR3 protein, without DNA. The sample data list roughly 390,000 distinct CDR3 sequences. Turning to this clonotype: As yet, its antigen is unknown.

Findings and caveats of the study: Roughly 6 of the donors carried dominant NKG2C+ clonotypes that took up about 1.0-8% of their CD8+ T cells.

The source material was blood T cells: a sorted CD56 or NKG2C T cell subset, CD4+ or CD8+ T cells, or bulk PBMC T cells (not recorded which). The sequence was obtained from a woman aged 50 to 60 in good health. The chain is built from TRBV12-3 or TRBV12-4 and TRBJ2-4; TCRdb picks TRBD1, but there is no DNA to check that call. CDR3 in amino acids: CASRRTGVGIQYF.